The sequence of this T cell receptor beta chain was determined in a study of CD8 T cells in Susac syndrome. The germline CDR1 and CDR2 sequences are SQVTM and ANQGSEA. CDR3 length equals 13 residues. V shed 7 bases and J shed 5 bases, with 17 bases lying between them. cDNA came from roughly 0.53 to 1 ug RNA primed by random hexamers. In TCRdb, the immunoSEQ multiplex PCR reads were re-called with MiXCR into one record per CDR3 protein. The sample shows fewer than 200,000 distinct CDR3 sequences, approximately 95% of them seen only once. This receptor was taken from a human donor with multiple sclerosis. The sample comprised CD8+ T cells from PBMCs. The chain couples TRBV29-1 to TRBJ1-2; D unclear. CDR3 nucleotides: TGCAGCGCACCATCACCTGGATGGTATGGCTACACCTTC. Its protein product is CSAPSPGWYGYTF.